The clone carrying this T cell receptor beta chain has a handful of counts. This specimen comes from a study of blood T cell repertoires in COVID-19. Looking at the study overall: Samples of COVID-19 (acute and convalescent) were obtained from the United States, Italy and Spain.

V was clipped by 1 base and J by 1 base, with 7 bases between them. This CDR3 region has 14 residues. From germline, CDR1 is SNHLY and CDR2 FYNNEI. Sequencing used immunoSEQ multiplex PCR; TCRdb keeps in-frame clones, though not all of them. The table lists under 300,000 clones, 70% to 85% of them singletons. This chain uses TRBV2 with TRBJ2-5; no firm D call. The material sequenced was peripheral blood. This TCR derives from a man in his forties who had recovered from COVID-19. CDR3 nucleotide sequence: TGTGCCAGCAGTGAAGGGTCTATCCAAGAGACCCAGTACTTC. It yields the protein CASSEGSIQETQYF. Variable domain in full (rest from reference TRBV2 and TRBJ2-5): EPEVTQTPSHQVTQMGQEVILRCVPISNHLYFYWYRQILGQKVEFLVSFYNNEISEKSEIFDDQFSVERPDGSNFTLKIRSTKLEDSAMYFCASSEGSIQETQYFGPGTRLLVL.